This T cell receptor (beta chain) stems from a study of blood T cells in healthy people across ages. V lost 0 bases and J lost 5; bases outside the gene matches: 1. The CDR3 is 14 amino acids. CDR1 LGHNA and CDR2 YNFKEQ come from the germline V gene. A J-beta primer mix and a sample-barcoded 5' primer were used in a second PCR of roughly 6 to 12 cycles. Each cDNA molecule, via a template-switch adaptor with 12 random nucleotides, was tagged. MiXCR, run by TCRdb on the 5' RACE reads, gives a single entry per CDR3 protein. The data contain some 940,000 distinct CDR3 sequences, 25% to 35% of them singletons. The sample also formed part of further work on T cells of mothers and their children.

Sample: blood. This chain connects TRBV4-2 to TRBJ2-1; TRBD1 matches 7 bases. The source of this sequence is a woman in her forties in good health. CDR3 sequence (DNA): TGTGCCAGCAGCCAAGACAGGGGGAACAATGAGCAGTTCTTC. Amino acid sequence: CASSQDRGNNEQFF.